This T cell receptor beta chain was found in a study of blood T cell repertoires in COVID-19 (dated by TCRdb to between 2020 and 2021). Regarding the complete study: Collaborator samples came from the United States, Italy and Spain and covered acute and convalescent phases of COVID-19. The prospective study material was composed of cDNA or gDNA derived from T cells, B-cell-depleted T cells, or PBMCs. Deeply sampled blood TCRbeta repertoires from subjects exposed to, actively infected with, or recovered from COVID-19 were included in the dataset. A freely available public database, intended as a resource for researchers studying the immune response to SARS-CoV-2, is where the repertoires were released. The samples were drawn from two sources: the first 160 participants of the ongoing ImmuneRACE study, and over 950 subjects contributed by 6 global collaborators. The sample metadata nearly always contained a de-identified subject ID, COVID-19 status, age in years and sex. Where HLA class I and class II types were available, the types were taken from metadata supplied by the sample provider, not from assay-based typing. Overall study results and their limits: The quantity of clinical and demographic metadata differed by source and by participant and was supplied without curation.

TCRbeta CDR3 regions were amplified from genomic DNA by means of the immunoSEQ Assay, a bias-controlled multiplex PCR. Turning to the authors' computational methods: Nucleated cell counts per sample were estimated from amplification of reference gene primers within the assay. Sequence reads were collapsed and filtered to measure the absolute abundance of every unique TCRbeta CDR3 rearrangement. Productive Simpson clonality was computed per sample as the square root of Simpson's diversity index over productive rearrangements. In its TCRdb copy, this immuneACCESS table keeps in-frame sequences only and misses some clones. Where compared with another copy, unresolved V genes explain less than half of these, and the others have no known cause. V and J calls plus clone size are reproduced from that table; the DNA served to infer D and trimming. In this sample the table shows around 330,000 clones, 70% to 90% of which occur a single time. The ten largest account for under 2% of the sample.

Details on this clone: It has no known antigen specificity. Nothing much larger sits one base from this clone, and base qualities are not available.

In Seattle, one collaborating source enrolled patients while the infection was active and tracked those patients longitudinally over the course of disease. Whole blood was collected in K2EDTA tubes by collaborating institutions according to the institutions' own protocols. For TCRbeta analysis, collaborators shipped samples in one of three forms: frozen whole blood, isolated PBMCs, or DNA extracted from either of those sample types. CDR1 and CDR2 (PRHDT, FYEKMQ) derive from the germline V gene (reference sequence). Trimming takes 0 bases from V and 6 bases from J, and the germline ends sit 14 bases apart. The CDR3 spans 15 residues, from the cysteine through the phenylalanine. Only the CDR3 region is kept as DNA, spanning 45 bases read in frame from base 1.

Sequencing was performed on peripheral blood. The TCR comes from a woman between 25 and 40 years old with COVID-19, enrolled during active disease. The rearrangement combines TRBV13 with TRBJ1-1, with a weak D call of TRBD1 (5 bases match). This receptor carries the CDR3 CASSLGQGAGAEAFF. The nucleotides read TGTGCCAGCAGCTTAGGCCAAGGGGCGGGAGCTGAAGCTTTCTTT. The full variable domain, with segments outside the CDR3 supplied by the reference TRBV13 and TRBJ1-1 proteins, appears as AAGVIQSPRHLIKEKRETATLKCYPIPRHDTVYWYQQGPGQDPQFLISFYEKMQSDKGSIPDRFSAQQFSDYHSELNMSSLELGDSALYFCASSLGQGAGAEAFFGQGTRLTVV.